This T cell receptor (beta chain) was found in a study of tumor-infiltrating lymphocytes in localized non-small cell lung cancer. As for the study in general: Some samples were collected after neoadjuvant chemotherapy; smokers, never-smokers and several histologies were included. Tumor tissue and non-adjacent uninvolved lung came from each patient.

As for this clone: Its antigen remains unknown.

The CDR3 runs 11 residues. Germline V gives CDR1 MDHEN, CDR2 SYDVKM. Unmatched junction bases numbered 1, after V lost 4 bases and J lost 10 bases. Study outcomes and limitations: Only some patients had TCR sequencing, depending on available tissue.

Assay used: immunoSEQ multiplex PCR; TCRdb lists only in-frame clones, some missing. Of more than 10,000 clones listed, about 79% are singletons. Input material: lung tumor tissue. This chain uses TRBV28 with TRBJ1-1, with 9 bases aligning to TRBD1. The sequence derives from a human donor with non-small cell lung cancer. The DNA for the CDR3 is TGTGCCAGCAGTTCGGACAGGGGAGCTTTCTTT. Translated, it gives CASSSDRGAFF.